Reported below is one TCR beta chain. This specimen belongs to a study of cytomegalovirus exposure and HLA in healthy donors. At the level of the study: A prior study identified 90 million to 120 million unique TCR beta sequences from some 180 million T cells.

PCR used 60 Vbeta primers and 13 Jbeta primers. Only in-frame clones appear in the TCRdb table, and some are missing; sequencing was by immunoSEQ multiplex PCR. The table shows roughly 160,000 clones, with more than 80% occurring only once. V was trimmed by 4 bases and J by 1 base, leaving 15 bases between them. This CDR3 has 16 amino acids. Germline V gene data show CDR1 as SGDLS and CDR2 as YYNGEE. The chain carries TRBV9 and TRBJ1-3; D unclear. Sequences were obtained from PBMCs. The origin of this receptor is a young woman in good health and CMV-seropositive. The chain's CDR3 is CASSPHPYSSGNTIYF. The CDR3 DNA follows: TGTGCCAGCAGCCCCCACCCTTACAGTTCTGGAAACACCATATATTTT. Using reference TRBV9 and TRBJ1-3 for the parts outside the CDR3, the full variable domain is DSGVTQTPKHLITATGQRVTLRCSPRSGDLSVYWYQQSLDQGLQFLIQYYNGEERAKGNILERFSAQQFPDLHSELNLSSLELGDSALYFCASSPHPYSSGNTIYFGEGSWLTVV.